This TCR beta chain is from a study of control samples from healthy donors and cancer patients. The protocol was immunoSEQ multiplex PCR, while the TCRdb copy is restricted to in-frame clones and leaves out a portion. Of about 100,000 clones listed, almost 90% are singletons. V was pared by 4 bases and J by 2 bases, with 4 bases of the junction left unmatched. Germline values: CDR1 SGHKS, CDR2 YYEKEE (reference sequence). This CDR3 has 14 residues. The sequencing sample was made of blood. The chain links TRBV5-5 to TRBJ2-3; TRBD1 aligns across 7 bases. The receptor comes from a man younger than 45 in good health. CDR3 protein: CASSRDSYTDTQYF. CDR3 DNA: TGTGCCAGCAGCCGGGACAGTTACACAGATACGCAGTATTTT.